The rows below give T cell receptor beta chains drawn from one sample of a study of T cell responses to AZD1222 COVID-19 vaccine. Using immunoSEQ multiplex PCR, the repertoire was profiled, and TCRdb retains in-frame clones only, with some absent. The data hold roughly 70,000 clones, with roughly 80% observed a single time. The sequencing used peripheral blood, collected 28 days after the second AZD1222 dose. The receptors were gathered from an adult who received the AZD1222 COVID-19 vaccine. The CDR3 runs from the conserved cysteine through the conserved F or W. D genes are given only for firm matches. Some rows have no size entry. The others give once, few or many, or a class for an expanded clone.

V gene: TRBV12-3/TRBV12-4; D gene: NA; clone size: NA; J gene: TRBJ1-2; CDR3 protein: CASSFEGPYGYTF; CDR3 DNA: TGTGCCAGCAGTTTTGAGGGGCCCTATGGCTACACCTTC
V gene: TRBV29-1; D gene: NA; clone size: NA; J gene: TRBJ2-3; CDR3 protein: CSVEGSVSPTDTQYF; CDR3 DNA: TGCAGCGTTGAAGGCAGTGTTTCACCTACAGATACGCAGTATTTT
V gene: TRBV6-6; D gene: NA; clone size: few; J gene: TRBJ2-2; CDR3 protein: CASSHGTSNTGELFF; CDR3 DNA: TGTGCCAGCAGTCACGGGACTTCGAACACCGGGGAGCTGTTTTTT
V gene: TRBV13; D gene: NA; clone size: NA; J gene: TRBJ2-5; CDR3 protein: CASSLGLSQETQYF; CDR3 DNA: TGTGCCAGCAGCCTGGGACTTTCCCAAGAGACCCAGTACTTC
V gene: TRBV6-6; D gene: NA; clone size: NA; J gene: TRBJ2-1; CDR3 protein: CASTRDWDLYEQFF; CDR3 DNA: TGTGCCAGCACCCGAGATTGGGATTTATATGAGCAGTTCTTC
V gene: TRBV4-2; D gene: NA; clone size: NA; J gene: TRBJ1-1; CDR3 protein: CASSPQGRNTEAFF; CDR3 DNA: TGTGCCAGCAGCCCCCAAGGACGGAACACTGAAGCTTTCTTT
V gene: TRBV6-2/TRBV6-3; D gene: TRBD2; clone size: few; J gene: TRBJ2-1; CDR3 protein: CASSSSGGRKFF; CDR3 DNA: TGTGCCAGCAGTTCTAGCGGGGGTCGAAAGTTCTTC
V gene: TRBV5-4; D gene: TRBD2; clone size: NA; J gene: TRBJ2-7; CDR3 protein: CASSLAVGLAGAIYEQYF; CDR3 DNA: TGTGCCAGCAGCTTAGCGGTGGGTCTAGCGGGGGCAATCTACGAGCAGTACTTC
V gene: TRBV5-5; D gene: NA; clone size: NA; J gene: TRBJ2-7; CDR3 protein: CASSLEIFPYEQYF; CDR3 DNA: TGTGCCAGCAGCTTGGAGATCTTTCCCTACGAGCAGTACTTC
V gene: TRBV4-3; D gene: NA; clone size: NA; J gene: TRBJ1-3; CDR3 protein: CASSQDNRVGNTIYF; CDR3 DNA: TGCGCCAGCAGCCAAGATAATAGGGTTGGAAACACCATATATTTT
V gene: TRBV14; D gene: TRBD2; clone size: NA; J gene: TRBJ2-5; CDR3 protein: CASSQDYSGGHQETQYF; CDR3 DNA: TGTGCCAGCAGCCAAGATTATAGCGGGGGACACCAAGAGACCCAGTACTTC
V gene: TRBV27; D gene: TRBD2; clone size: NA; J gene: TRBJ2-3; CDR3 protein: CASTSYTDTQYF; CDR3 DNA: TGTGCCTCGACTAGCTATACAGATACGCAGTATTTT
V gene: TRBV5-1; D gene: NA; clone size: NA; J gene: TRBJ1-4; CDR3 protein: CASSLGAQATNEKLFF; CDR3 DNA: TGCGCCAGCAGCTTGGGAGCCCAAGCAACTAATGAAAAACTGTTTTTT
V gene: TRBV4-1; D gene: TRBD1; clone size: NA; J gene: TRBJ1-6; CDR3 protein: CASSQDGQEDSPLHF; CDR3 DNA: TGCGCCAGCAGCCAAGATGGACAGGAAGATTCACCCCTCCACTTT
V gene: TRBV7-7; D gene: TRBD1; clone size: NA; J gene: TRBJ2-1; CDR3 protein: CASSSGTGVNEQFF; CDR3 DNA: TGTGCCAGCAGCTCCGGGACAGGGGTCAATGAGCAGTTCTTC
V gene: TRBV19; D gene: TRBD2; clone size: NA; J gene: TRBJ2-5; CDR3 protein: CASSMIGGRGTQYF; CDR3 DNA: TGTGCCAGTAGTATGATCGGGGGGAGGGGGACCCAGTACTTC
V gene: TRBV4-2; D gene: NA; clone size: NA; J gene: TRBJ1-4; CDR3 protein: CASSLVQDEKLFF; CDR3 DNA: TGTGCCAGCAGCCTAGTCCAGGATGAAAAACTGTTTTTT
V gene: TRBV5-1; D gene: NA; clone size: NA; J gene: TRBJ2-1; CDR3 protein: CASSLSRTRTDYNEQFF; CDR3 DNA: TGCGCCAGCAGCTTGTCGAGGACCCGGACAGACTACAATGAGCAGTTCTTC
V gene: TRBV2; D gene: TRBD1; clone size: NA; J gene: TRBJ1-2; CDR3 protein: CASSVDRGRLQGYTF; CDR3 DNA: TGTGCCAGCAGTGTGGACAGGGGGCGGCTGCAAGGCTACACCTTC
V gene: TRBV19; D gene: TRBD1; clone size: NA; J gene: TRBJ2-1; CDR3 protein: CASSMWTGNFF; CDR3 DNA: TGTGCCAGTAGTATGTGGACAGGGAACTTCTTC
V gene: TRBV4-2; D gene: TRBD1; clone size: few; J gene: TRBJ2-7; CDR3 protein: CPSRHDDWGTGKPYEQYF; CDR3 DNA: TGTCCCAGCCGCCACGACGACTGGGGGACAGGCAAACCTTACGAGCAGTACTTC
V gene: TRBV19; D gene: NA; clone size: few; J gene: TRBJ1-3; CDR3 protein: CASEDLSGNTIYF; CDR3 DNA: TGTGCCAGTGAAGACCTCTCTGGAAACACCATATATTTT
V gene: TRBV7-8; D gene: TRBD1; clone size: NA; J gene: TRBJ1-1; CDR3 protein: CASSQQGATYGAFF; CDR3 DNA: TGTGCCAGCAGTCAACAGGGGGCTACCTACGGAGCTTTCTTT
V gene: TRBV4-3; D gene: NA; clone size: NA; J gene: TRBJ1-1; CDR3 protein: CASSQGRVNTEAFF; CDR3 DNA: TGCGCCAGCAGCCAGGGCAGGGTGAACACTGAAGCTTTCTTT
V gene: TRBV7-8; D gene: NA; clone size: NA; J gene: TRBJ1-6; CDR3 protein: CASSPLGLISYNSPLHF; CDR3 DNA: TGTGCCAGCAGCCCGTTGGGGCTCATCTCCTATAATTCACCCCTCCACTTT
V gene: TRBV9; D gene: NA; clone size: NA; J gene: TRBJ1-2; CDR3 protein: CASSKTDYGYTF; CDR3 DNA: TGTGCCAGCAGCAAGACGGATTATGGCTACACCTTC
V gene: TRBV30; D gene: NA; clone size: NA; J gene: TRBJ1-3; CDR3 protein: CAWSVGTAGNTIYF; CDR3 DNA: TGTGCCTGGAGTGTAGGCACAGCTGGAAACACCATATATTTT
V gene: TRBV6-1; D gene: NA; clone size: NA; J gene: TRBJ2-5; CDR3 protein: CASSEEARDGGYQETQYF; CDR3 DNA: TGTGCCAGCAGTGAAGAGGCGAGGGACGGAGGATACCAAGAGACCCAGTACTTC
V gene: TRBV7-2; D gene: TRBD1; clone size: NA; J gene: TRBJ1-6; CDR3 protein: CASSLKGGDTNSPLHF; CDR3 DNA: TGTGCCAGCAGCTTGAAAGGGGGCGACACTAATTCACCCCTCCACTTT
V gene: TRBV4-1; D gene: NA; clone size: NA; J gene: TRBJ1-4; CDR3 protein: CASSQGGEGENEKLFF; CDR3 DNA: TGCGCCAGCAGCCAAGGAGGGGAAGGGGAAAATGAAAAACTGTTTTTT
V gene: TRBV28; D gene: NA; clone size: NA; J gene: TRBJ1-1; CDR3 protein: CASKVNTEAFF; CDR3 DNA: TGTGCCAGCAAGGTAAACACTGAAGCTTTCTTT
V gene: TRBV5-4; D gene: NA; clone size: NA; J gene: TRBJ1-2; CDR3 protein: CASSLGGARRNYGYTF; CDR3 DNA: TGTGCCAGCAGCTTGGGGGGGGCCCGGCGCAACTATGGCTACACCTTC
V gene: TRBV10-1; D gene: NA; clone size: NA; J gene: TRBJ2-7; CDR3 protein: CASSLGAATYEQYF; CDR3 DNA: TGCGCCAGCAGCCTGGGGGCAGCTACCTACGAGCAGTACTTC
V gene: TRBV9; D gene: NA; clone size: NA; J gene: TRBJ1-1; CDR3 protein: CASSANRGHTEAFF; CDR3 DNA: TGTGCCAGCAGCGCTAACCGGGGCCACACTGAAGCTTTCTTT
V gene: TRBV6-5; D gene: NA; clone size: NA; J gene: TRBJ2-2; CDR3 protein: CASSRGSNTGELFF; CDR3 DNA: TGTGCCAGCAGTCGGGGATCGAACACCGGGGAGCTGTTTTTT
V gene: TRBV19; D gene: TRBD1; clone size: NA; J gene: TRBJ2-7; CDR3 protein: CASSLTGGNTEQYF; CDR3 DNA: TGTGCCAGTAGCCTCACAGGGGGCAACACCGAGCAGTACTTC